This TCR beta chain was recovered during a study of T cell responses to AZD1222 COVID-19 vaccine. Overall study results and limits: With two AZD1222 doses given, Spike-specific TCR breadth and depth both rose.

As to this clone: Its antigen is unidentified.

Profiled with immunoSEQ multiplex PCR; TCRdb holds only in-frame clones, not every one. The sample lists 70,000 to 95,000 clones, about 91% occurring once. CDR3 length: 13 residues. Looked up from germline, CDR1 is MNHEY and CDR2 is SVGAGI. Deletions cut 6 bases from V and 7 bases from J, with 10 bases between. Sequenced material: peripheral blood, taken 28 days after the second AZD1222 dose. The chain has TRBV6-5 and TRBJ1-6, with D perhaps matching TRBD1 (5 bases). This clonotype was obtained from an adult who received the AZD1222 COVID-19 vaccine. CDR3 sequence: CASSPQVNSPLHF. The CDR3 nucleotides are TGTGCCAGCAGCCCACAGGTGAATTCACCCCTCCACTTT.